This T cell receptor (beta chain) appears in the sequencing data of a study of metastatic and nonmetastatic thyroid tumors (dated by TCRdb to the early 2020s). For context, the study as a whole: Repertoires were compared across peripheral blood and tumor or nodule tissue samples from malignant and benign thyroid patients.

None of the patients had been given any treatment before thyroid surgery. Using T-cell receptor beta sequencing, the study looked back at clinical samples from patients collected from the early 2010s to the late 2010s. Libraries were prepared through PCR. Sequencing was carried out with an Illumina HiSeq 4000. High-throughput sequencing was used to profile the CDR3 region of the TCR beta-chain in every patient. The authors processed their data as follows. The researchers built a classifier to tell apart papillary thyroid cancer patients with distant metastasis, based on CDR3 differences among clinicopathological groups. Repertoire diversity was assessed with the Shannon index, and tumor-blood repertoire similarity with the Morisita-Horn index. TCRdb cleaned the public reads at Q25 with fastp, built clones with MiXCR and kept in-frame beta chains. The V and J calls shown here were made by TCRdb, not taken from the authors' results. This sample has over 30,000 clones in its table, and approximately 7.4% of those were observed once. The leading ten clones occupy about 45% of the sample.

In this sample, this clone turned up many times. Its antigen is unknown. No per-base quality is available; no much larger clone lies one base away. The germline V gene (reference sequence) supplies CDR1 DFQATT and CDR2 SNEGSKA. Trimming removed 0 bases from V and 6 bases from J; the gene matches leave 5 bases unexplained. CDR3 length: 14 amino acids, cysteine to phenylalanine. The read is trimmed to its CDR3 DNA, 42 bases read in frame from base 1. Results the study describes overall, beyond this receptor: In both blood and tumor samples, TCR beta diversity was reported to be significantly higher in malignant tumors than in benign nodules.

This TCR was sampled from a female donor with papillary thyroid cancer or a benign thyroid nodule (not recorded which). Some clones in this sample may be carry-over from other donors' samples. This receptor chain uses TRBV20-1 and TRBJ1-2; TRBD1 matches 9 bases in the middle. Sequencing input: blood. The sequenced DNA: TGCAGTGCTAGAGACGGGACAGGGATCCATGGCTACACCTTC. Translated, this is CSARDGTGIHGYTF.